The present TCR beta chain was sequenced within a study of T cells in pancreatic ductal adenocarcinoma. Sequencing was performed with immunoSEQ multiplex PCR; in TCRdb, only in-frame clones are kept and a portion is missing. Here the sample spans approximately 97,000 clones, more than 90% being singletons. Turning to this clone: Its antigen remains unknown.

Trimming at V came to 6 bases and at J to 5 bases, leaving 7 bases not matched to a gene. CDR3 length: 15 amino acids. Germline V CDR1 and CDR2: MDHEN, SYDVKM. Selected pancreatic ductal adenocarcinoma patients had undergone surgery without neoadjuvant therapy. Study-level points and caveats: Comparisons of tumor and blood clonality may show falsely lower tumor diversity. Tumor and blood clonality did not differ significantly, about 0.1 versus 0.065. This surgical cohort overrepresents the minority presenting with early-stage disease. Tumor samples had fewer productive templates and approximately 8.2-fold fewer unique clonotypes than blood.

Sequenced sample: PBMCs. V gene TRBV28 combines with J gene TRBJ2-3, with 11 bases aligning to TRBD1. The sequence derives from a human donor with pancreatic ductal adenocarcinoma. The CDR3: CASSRTGGDGDTQYF. CDR3 coding DNA: TGTGCCAGCAGCCGGACAGGGGGCGACGGAGATACGCAGTATTTT. The full variable domain, rest sourced from reference TRBV28 and TRBJ2-3, is DVKVTQSSRYLVKRTGEKVFLECVQDMDHENMFWYRQDPGLGLRLIYFSYDVKMKEKGDIPEGYSVSREKKERFSLILESASTNQTSMYLCASSRTGGDGDTQYFGPGTRLTVL.